These T cell receptor beta chains were read from a single sample in a study of cytomegalovirus exposure and HLA in healthy donors. TCRdb's copy holds only in-frame clones and misses some; the assay was immunoSEQ multiplex PCR. The sample contains about 200,000 clones, approximately 85% of which appear only once. The sample was PBMCs. The receptors come from a woman between 50 and 59 years old in good health and CMV-seronegative. Each CDR3 is given with its conserved first and last residue. The order of the fields is J gene, V gene, clone size, CDR3 protein. Part of the rows lack a size; the others show once, few, many or a class for expanded clones.

j_gene: TRBJ2-3
v_gene: TRBV5-4
abundance: once
CDR3aa: CASSLERDTQYF

j_gene: TRBJ1-2
v_gene: TRBV7-9
abundance: .
CDR3aa: CASSFANRFYGYTF

j_gene: TRBJ1-1
v_gene: TRBV28
abundance: .
CDR3aa: CASSFIRRTEAFF

j_gene: TRBJ1-2
v_gene: TRBV6-5
abundance: .
CDR3aa: CASRAYGQGGYGYTF

j_gene: TRBJ2-1
v_gene: TRBV11-2
abundance: .
CDR3aa: CASSPWTGVYNEQFF

j_gene: TRBJ1-1
v_gene: TRBV6-5
abundance: .
CDR3aa: CASSYSGSENTEAFF

j_gene: TRBJ2-7
v_gene: TRBV11-2
abundance: .
CDR3aa: CASSLVGGTGGEQYF

j_gene: TRBJ2-5
v_gene: TRBV30
abundance: .
CDR3aa: CAWSVLRKETQYF

j_gene: TRBJ2-5
v_gene: TRBV30
abundance: .
CDR3aa: CAWSYGGRIKETQYF

j_gene: TRBJ1-1
v_gene: TRBV7-9
abundance: .
CDR3aa: CASSSWDRFNTEAFF

j_gene: TRBJ1-1
v_gene: TRBV28
abundance: .
CDR3aa: CASSLRLSTEAFF

j_gene: TRBJ2-2
v_gene: TRBV19
abundance: .
CDR3aa: CASRPGGNTGELFF

j_gene: TRBJ2-7
v_gene: TRBV7-2
abundance: .
CDR3aa: CASSSTGLRDYEQYF

j_gene: TRBJ2-1
v_gene: TRBV10-3
abundance: .
CDR3aa: CAIRPDRDYNEQFF

j_gene: TRBJ2-1
v_gene: TRBV6-1
abundance: .
CDR3aa: CATPRGGLGNEQFF

j_gene: TRBJ1-1
v_gene: TRBV2
abundance: .
CDR3aa: CASSSRTGFTEAFF

j_gene: TRBJ2-1
v_gene: TRBV29-1
abundance: .
CDR3aa: CSVVGTTQSSYNEQFF

j_gene: TRBJ2-6
v_gene: TRBV7-9
abundance: .
CDR3aa: CASSHTGVSGGANVLTF

j_gene: TRBJ2-5
v_gene: TRBV18
abundance: .
CDR3aa: CASSQGQQETQYF

j_gene: TRBJ1-5
v_gene: TRBV27
abundance: .
CDR3aa: CASSLSPPDRINQPQHF